Listed here are 2 T cell receptor beta chains from one sample, sequenced in a study of blood T cell repertoires in COVID-19. Data came from immunoSEQ multiplex PCR; TCRdb stores just in-frame clones and leaves some out. The sample contains a few hundred thousand clones, around 84% of which appear only once. Sequenced material: PBMCs or T cells enriched from blood (not recorded which). These receptors came from a man in his forties who had recovered from COVID-19.

V usage is TRBV2 and J usage is TRBJ1-3, with TRBD1 as a possible D gene (5 bases). The germline V gene has CDR1 SNHLY and CDR2 FYNNEI. The V end was cut by 4 bases, the J end by 2 bases, with 12 bases between. The CDR3 sequence is 15 residues long. CDR3 sequence reads: CASSGGGGPGNTIYF. The CDR3 nucleotides read TGTGCCAGCAGTGGGGGGGGAGGTCCTGGAAACACCATATATTTT.

The rearrangement links TRBV9 to TRBJ2-3; 10 bases fit TRBD2. J was trimmed by 5 bases and V by 3 bases; bases with no gene match: 12. CDR3 length: 17 residues. The germline V gene encodes CDR1 SGDLS and CDR2 YYNGEE. CDR3 loop: CASSDTSSGRYRDTQYF. In nucleotides, the CDR3 is TGTGCCAGCAGCGATACATCTAGCGGGAGATACAGAGATACGCAGTATTTT.